The present TCR beta chain was sequenced within a study of blood T cell repertoires in COVID-19. CDR1 and CDR2 from the germline V gene are SGHTA and FQGNSA. V gave up 5 bases and J gave up 3 bases, with 17 bases separating them. The CDR3 is made up of 15 amino acids. Seattle participants joined during active infection and were tracked over time. In the original analysis: Counts of nucleated cells, estimated from reference gene primer amplification, were obtained. The method was immunoSEQ multiplex PCR; TCRdb's version includes in-frame clones alone and lacks a portion of them. The D gene and trimming were derived from the DNA, and the V and J assignments and clone size from that table. The sample consists of roughly 60,000 clones, roughly 84% of them appearing once.

The V call is TRBV7-2, the J call TRBJ2-7; tentatively, D is TRBD1 (6 bases). This sequence originates from a man under 40 with COVID-19, enrolled during active disease. Sequencing input: peripheral blood. The CDR3 nucleotides are TGTGCCAGCAGCACCCGAACAGGGCCGGGCTACGAGCAGTACTTC. Its translation is CASSTRTGPGYEQYF.